This T cell receptor (beta chain) was recorded in a study of blood T cells in healthy people across ages. Study information: Every two T cells gave about one barcoded beta molecule via template switching.

Study observations and caveats: Diversity of TCR beta per million T cells declined in a roughly linear way with age.

This clonotype was detected many times. Its matching antigen is unknown. CDR1 and CDR2 (germline): MNHEY, SVGAGI. Trimming took 0 bases from V and 5 from J, leaving 8 bases between them. The CDR3 runs 14 residues. A second PCR of roughly 7 to 11 cycles used a sample-barcoded 5' primer and a J-beta primer mix. Every cDNA molecule bore a tag from a template-switch adaptor containing 12 random nucleotides. TCRdb re-called the 5' RACE reads through MiXCR, storing one row per CDR3 protein. The sample has some 900,000 distinct CDR3 sequences; about 28% are singletons. The specimen was blood. The V gene is TRBV6-5, the J gene TRBJ2-1; no definite D call. The clonotype was recovered from an elderly woman in good health. CDR3 sequence reads: CASSYSYRDNEQFF. The CDR3 DNA reads TGTGCCAGCAGTTACTCGTATAGAGACAATGAGCAGTTCTTC.